These 10 T cell receptor beta chains came from one sample sequenced in a study of blood T cell repertoires in COVID-19. Sequencing used immunoSEQ multiplex PCR; TCRdb keeps in-frame clones, though not all of them. The sample consists of 300,000 or so clones, around 87% of them appearing once. Sequencing used peripheral blood. Source of these receptors: a woman between 40 and 55 years old who had recovered from COVID-19.

The rearrangement links TRBV19 to TRBJ1-2; D gene ambiguous. The CDR3 consists of 14 residues. The V end was cut by 3 bases, the J end by 4 bases, with 12 bases between. Germline CDR1 and CDR2: LNHDA and SQIVND (reference sequence). The CDR3 DNA sequence: TGTGCCAGTAGTATTAGAGGCGCCTCCTATGGCTACACCTTC. Translated, it gives CASSIRGASYGYTF.

The chain employs TRBV7-9 and TRBJ2-2, with 7 bases that match TRBD1. J gave up 0 bases and V 4 bases, and 8 bases lay outside the gene matches. The CDR3 length is 17 residues. Looked up from germline, CDR1 is SEHNR and CDR2 is FQNEAQ (reference sequence). CDR3 nucleotide sequence: TGTGCCAGCAGCTCGCACAGGGGACAGACGAACACCGGGGAGCTGTTTTTT. This encodes CASSSHRGQTNTGELFF.

The J gene is TRBJ2-7, the V gene TRBV10-3; 9 bases line up with TRBD1. This CDR3 is 13 amino acids long. V shed 7 bases and J 3 bases; nucleotides not matched to a gene: 4. Germline lookup yields CDR1 ENHRY and CDR2 SYGVKD. As DNA, the CDR3 is TGTGCCATCAAGCGGACAGGGGACTACGAGCAGTACTTC. Amino acid sequence: CAIKRTGDYEQYF.

The J gene is TRBJ2-3, the V gene TRBV6-6; possibly TRBD2 for D (6 bases). The germline CDR1 and CDR2 sequences are MNHNY and SVGAGI (reference sequence). The CDR3 totals 14 residues. V lost 2 bases and J lost 3, with 9 bases in between. CDR3 DNA sequence: TGTGCCAGCAGTTACCGCGGGATAACAGATACGCAGTATTTT. Its translation is CASSYRGITDTQYF.

This clone was detected once. The rearrangement uses TRBV4-1 and TRBJ1-1; TRBD1 is a possible D gene (5 bases). Germline V gene sequence: CDR1 MGHRA, CDR2 YSYEKL. Trimming removed 4 bases at V and 8 bases at J, with 14 bases between. This CDR3 is built from 13 residues. The CDR3 bases are TGCGCCAGCAGCCCCGGACAAGGAAGGGAAGCTTTCTTT. As protein: CASSPGQGREAFF.

The rearrangement links TRBV3-1 (or the pseudogene TRBV3-2) to TRBJ2-6, with TRBD1 matching over 7 bases. J lost 4 bases, V lost 5 bases, and 5 bases had no gene match. CDR1 is LGHDT and CDR2 is YNNKEL in the germline V gene (reference sequence). The CDR3 is made up of 15 amino acids. CDR3 sequence reads: CASSFRGNGANVLTF. CDR3 in DNA: TGTGCCAGCAGCTTCAGGGGGAACGGGGCCAACGTCCTGACTTTC.

The chain carries TRBV4-3 and TRBJ1-2; perhaps TRBD1 as D (5 bases). The CDR3 spans 17 residues. Germline V gene lookup returns CDR1 LGHNA and CDR2 YSLEER. V was shortened by 0 bases and J by 2 bases, with 16 bases between the two germline ends. CDR3 sequence: CASSQDPAGPPNYGYTF. The CDR3 DNA is TGCGCCAGCAGCCAAGATCCCGCGGGACCGCCGAACTATGGCTACACCTTC.

This clone has only a few counts. The V call is TRBV5-1, the J call TRBJ1-6; D is ambiguous. CDR1 and CDR2 from the germline V gene are SGHRS and YFSETQ. This CDR3 contains 16 residues. Trimming shortened V by 3 bases and J by 5 bases, and 15 bases separated the two germline ends. The CDR3 bases are TGCGCCAGCAGCTCCACTACCTCATGGGATAATTCACCCCTCCACTTT. Its protein is CASSSTTSWDNSPLHF.

The rearrangement links TRBV10-3 to TRBJ1-6; D perhaps matches TRBD1 (6 bases). There are 15 residues in the CDR3. Trimming shortened V by 8 bases and J by 4 bases, and 15 bases separated the two germline ends. Germline CDR1 and CDR2: ENHRY and SYGVKD. The CDR3 nucleotides read TGTGCCATCGCACCCGGGACACCATATAATTCACCCCTCCACTTT. Its translation: CAIAPGTPYNSPLHF.

CDR3 sequence reads: CASSLGQENSPLHF. The CDR3 nucleotides are TGTGCCAGCAGCCTGGGACAGGAAAATTCACCCCTCCACTTT. The chain recombines TRBV3-1 (or the pseudogene TRBV3-2) with TRBJ1-6, with 8 bases that match TRBD1. This CDR3 spans 14 amino acids. CDR1 is LGHDT, CDR2 YNNKEL, per germline (reference sequence). V shed 4 bases and J 7 bases; nucleotides not matched to a gene: 3.